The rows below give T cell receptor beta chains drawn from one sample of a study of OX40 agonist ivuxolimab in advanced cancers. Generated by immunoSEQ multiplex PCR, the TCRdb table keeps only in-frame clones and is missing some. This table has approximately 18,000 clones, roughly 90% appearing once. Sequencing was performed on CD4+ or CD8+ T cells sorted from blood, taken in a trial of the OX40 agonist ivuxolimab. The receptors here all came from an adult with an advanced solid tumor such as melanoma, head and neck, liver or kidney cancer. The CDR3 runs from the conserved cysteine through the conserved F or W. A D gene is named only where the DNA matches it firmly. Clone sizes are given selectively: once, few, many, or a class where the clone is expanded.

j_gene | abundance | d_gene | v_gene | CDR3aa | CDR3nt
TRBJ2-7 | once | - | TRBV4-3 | CASSQGRGHSYEQYF | TGCGCCAGCAGCCAAGGGAGGGGGCACTCCTACGAGCAGTACTTC
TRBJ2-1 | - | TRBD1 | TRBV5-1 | CASSLDNRGNEQFF | TGCGCCAGCAGCTTGGATAACAGGGGCAATGAGCAGTTCTTC
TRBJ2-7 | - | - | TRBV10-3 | CAITEDKTYEQYF | TGTGCCATCACCGAGGACAAGACCTACGAGCAGTACTTC
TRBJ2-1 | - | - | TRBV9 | CASSVSTSYNEQFF | TGTGCCAGCAGCGTTTCCACCTCCTACAATGAGCAGTTCTTC
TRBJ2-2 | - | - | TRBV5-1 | CASSKFAGELFF | TGCGCCAGCAGCAAGTTCGCCGGGGAGCTGTTTTTT
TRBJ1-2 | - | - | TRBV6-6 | CASSLKTGYNYGYTF | TGTGCCAGCAGTTTGAAGACAGGATATAACTATGGCTACACCTTC
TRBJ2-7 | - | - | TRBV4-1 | CASSQDLLLALRYEQYF | TGCGCCAGCAGCCAAGATCTCCTTCTTGCCTTACGGTACGAGCAGTACTTC
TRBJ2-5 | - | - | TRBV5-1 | CASSHGTTQETQYF | TGCGCCAGCAGCCACGGGACAACTCAAGAGACCCAGTACTTC
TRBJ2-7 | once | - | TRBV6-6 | CASSRSGLYEQYF | TGTGCCAGCAGTCGGAGCGGATTGTACGAGCAGTACTTC
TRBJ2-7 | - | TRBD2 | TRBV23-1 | CASCPQGGRFSEQYF | TGCGCCAGCTGCCCCCAGGGAGGGAGGTTCTCCGAGCAGTACTTC
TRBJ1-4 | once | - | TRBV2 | CASSASGDEKLFF | TGTGCCAGCAGTGCAAGTGGGGATGAAAAACTGTTTTTT
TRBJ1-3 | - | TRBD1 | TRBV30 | CAWSVRDRAAGNTIYF | TGTGCCTGGAGTGTCCGGGACAGGGCAGCTGGAAACACCATATATTTT
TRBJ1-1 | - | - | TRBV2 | CASIIRENTEAFF | TGTGCCAGCATTATACGCGAGAACACTGAAGCTTTCTTT
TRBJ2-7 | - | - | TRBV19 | CASSIGYEQYF | TGTGCCAGTAGTATAGGTTACGAGCAGTACTTC
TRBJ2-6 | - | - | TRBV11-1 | CASSLVGSANVLTF | TGTGCCAGCAGCTTAGTCGGGTCGGCCAACGTCCTGACTTTC
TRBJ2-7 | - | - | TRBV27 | CASSPIGQGRYEQYF | TGTGCCAGCAGCCCTATTGGGCAGGGACGGTACGAGCAGTACTTC
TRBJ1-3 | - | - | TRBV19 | CARHPEGNTIYF | TGTGCCAGGCACCCCGAGGGGAACACCATATATTTT
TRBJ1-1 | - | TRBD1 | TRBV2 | CASTLGTEREAFF | TGTGCCAGTACTTTGGGGACAGAACGAGAAGCTTTCTTT
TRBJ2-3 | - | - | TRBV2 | CASSPSDTQYF | TGTGCCAGCAGCCCTTCAGATACGCAGTATTTT
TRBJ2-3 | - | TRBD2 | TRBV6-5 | CASSYEASGGRLQYF | TGTGCCAGCAGTTATGAGGCTAGCGGGGGGAGGCTGCAGTATTTT
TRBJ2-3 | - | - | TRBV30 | CAWSVLGRGGEDTQYF | TGTGCCTGGAGTGTACTCGGGCGGGGTGGCGAGGATACGCAGTATTTT
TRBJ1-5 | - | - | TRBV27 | CASSISRDDNQPQHF | TGTGCCAGCAGTATTAGCAGGGATGACAATCAGCCCCAGCATTTT
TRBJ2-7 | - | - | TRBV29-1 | CSVEVGASSAYEQYF | TGCAGCGTTGAAGTAGGGGCTAGCTCAGCCTACGAGCAGTACTTC
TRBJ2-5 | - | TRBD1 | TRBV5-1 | CASSLGQQETQYF | TGCGCCAGCAGCCTGGGACAGCAAGAGACCCAGTACTTC
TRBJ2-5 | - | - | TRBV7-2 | CASSLVGGVETQYF | TGTGCCAGCAGCTTAGTAGGGGGGGTGGAGACCCAGTACTTC
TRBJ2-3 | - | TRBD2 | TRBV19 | CASSIPPLAGWDTDTQYF | TGTGCCAGTAGTATTCCCCCCCTAGCGGGGTGGGACACAGATACGCAGTATTTT
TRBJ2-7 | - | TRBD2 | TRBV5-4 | CASMASGSPSYEQYF | TGTGCCAGCATGGCTAGCGGGAGCCCCTCCTACGAGCAGTACTTC
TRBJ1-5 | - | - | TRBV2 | CASSERDQPQHF | TGTGCCAGCAGTGAAAGGGATCAGCCCCAGCATTTT
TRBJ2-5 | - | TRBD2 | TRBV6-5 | CATTSWGGTQETQYF | TGTGCCACCACTTCGTGGGGGGGGACTCAAGAGACCCAGTACTTC
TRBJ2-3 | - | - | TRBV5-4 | CASSPRAQSDTQYF | TGTGCCAGCAGCCCACGTGCCCAGTCAGATACGCAGTATTTT
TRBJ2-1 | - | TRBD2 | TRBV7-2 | CASSLDVAGGYNEQFF | TGTGCCAGCAGCTTAGACGTAGCGGGAGGCTACAATGAGCAGTTCTTC
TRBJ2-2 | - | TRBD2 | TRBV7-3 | CASSLRLAGGVSRHTGELFF | TGTGCCAGCAGCTTAAGACTAGCGGGAGGGGTCAGTCGGCACACCGGGGAGCTGTTTTTT
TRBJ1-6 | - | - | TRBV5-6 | CASSLDNSPLHF | TGTGCCAGCAGCTTGGATAATTCACCCCTCCACTTT
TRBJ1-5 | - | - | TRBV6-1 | CASSEGGNDQPQHF | TGTGCCAGCAGTGAAGGGGGGAATGATCAGCCCCAGCATTTT
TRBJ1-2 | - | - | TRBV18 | CASSPRRGGDDYGYTF | TGTGCCAGCTCACCACGGCGGGGAGGGGACGACTATGGCTACACCTTC
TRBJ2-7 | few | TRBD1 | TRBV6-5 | CATKRQGQNYEQYF | TGTGCCACCAAGAGACAGGGGCAAAACTACGAGCAGTACTTC
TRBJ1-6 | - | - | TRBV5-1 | CASRQSNSPLHF | TGCGCCAGCAGACAGAGTAATTCACCCCTCCACTTT
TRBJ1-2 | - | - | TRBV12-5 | CASGWDGSNYGYTF | TGTGCTAGTGGTTGGGATGGGTCTAACTATGGCTACACCTTC
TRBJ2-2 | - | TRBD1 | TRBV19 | CASTVTGGTGELFF | TGTGCCAGTACAGTGACAGGGGGGACCGGGGAGCTGTTTTTT
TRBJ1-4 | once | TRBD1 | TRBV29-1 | CSVGVGQGLNEKLFF | TGCAGCGTTGGGGTAGGACAGGGACTTAATGAAAAACTGTTTTTT
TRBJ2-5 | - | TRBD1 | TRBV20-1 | CSAQGVGAQYF | TGCAGTGCTCAGGGGGTCGGGGCCCAGTACTTC
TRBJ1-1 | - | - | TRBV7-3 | CASSPVGSGRGTEAFF | TGTGCCAGCAGCCCCGTCGGGTCTGGGCGGGGGACTGAAGCTTTCTTT
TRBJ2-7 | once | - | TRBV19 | CASSIKAQGGYEQYF | TGTGCCAGTAGTATAAAAGCGCAGGGTGGCTACGAGCAGTACTTC
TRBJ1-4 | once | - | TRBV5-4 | CASSAPSGRGQNEKLFF | TGTGCCAGCAGCGCCCCATCAGGCAGGGGTCAAAATGAAAAACTGTTTTTT
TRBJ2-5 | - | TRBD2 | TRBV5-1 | CASSIGTRGAETQYF | TGCGCCAGCAGCATAGGGACTAGAGGGGCGGAGACCCAGTACTTC